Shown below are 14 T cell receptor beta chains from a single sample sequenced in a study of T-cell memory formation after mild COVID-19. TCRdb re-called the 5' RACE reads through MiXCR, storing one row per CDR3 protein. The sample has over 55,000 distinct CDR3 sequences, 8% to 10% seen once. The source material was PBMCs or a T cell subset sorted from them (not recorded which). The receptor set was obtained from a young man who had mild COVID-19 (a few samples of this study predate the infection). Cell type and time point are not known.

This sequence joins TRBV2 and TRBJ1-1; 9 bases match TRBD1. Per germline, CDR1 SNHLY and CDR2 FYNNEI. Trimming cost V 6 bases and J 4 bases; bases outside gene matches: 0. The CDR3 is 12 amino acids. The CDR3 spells CASRDRGTEAFF. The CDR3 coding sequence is TGTGCCAGCAGGGACAGGGGCACTGAAGCTTTCTTT.

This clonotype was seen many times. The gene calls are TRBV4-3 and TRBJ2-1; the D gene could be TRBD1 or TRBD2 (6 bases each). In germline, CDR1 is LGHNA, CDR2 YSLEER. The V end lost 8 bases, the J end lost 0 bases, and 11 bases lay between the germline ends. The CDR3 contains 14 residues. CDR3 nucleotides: TGCGCCAGCTCCGGGGGCTTCTCCTACAATGAGCAGTTCTTC. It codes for CASSGGFSYNEQFF.

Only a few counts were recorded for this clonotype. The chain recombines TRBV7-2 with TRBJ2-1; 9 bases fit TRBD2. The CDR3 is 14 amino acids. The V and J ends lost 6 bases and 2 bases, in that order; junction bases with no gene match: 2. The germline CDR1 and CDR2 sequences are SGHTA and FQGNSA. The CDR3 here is CASRRGGTYNEQFF. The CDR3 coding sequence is TGTGCCAGCAGGCGGGGGGGCACCTACAATGAGCAGTTCTTC.

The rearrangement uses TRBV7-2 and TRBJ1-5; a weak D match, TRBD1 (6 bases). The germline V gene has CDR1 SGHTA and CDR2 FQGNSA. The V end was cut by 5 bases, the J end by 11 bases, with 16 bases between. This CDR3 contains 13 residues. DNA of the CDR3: TGTGCCAGCAGCGGCCAGGGGAAACTGACCCAGCATTTT. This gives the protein CASSGQGKLTQHF.

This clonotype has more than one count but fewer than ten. The CDR3 DNA is TGTGCCAGCAGCTTAGATGTAGCGGGGGGCTACAATGAGCAGTTCTTC. It translates to CASSLDVAGGYNEQFF. The rearrangement links TRBV7-9 to TRBJ2-1; 10 nucleotides match TRBD2. The CDR3 is 16 amino acids. CDR1 is SEHNR, CDR2 FQNEAQ, per germline (reference sequence). With V trimmed by 1 base and J by 3 bases, 3 bases remained unmatched.

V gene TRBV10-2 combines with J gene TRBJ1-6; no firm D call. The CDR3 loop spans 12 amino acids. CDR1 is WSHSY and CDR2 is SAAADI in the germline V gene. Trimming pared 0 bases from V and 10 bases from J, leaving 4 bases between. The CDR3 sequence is CASSESVSPLHF. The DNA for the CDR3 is TGCGCCAGCAGTGAGTCCGTATCACCCCTCCACTTT.

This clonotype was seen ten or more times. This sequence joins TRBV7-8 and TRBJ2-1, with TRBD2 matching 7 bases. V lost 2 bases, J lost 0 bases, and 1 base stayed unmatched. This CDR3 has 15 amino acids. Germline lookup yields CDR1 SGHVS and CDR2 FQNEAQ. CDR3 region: CASSLSGISYNEQFF. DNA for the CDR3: TGTGCCAGCAGCTTAAGCGGGATCTCCTACAATGAGCAGTTCTTC.

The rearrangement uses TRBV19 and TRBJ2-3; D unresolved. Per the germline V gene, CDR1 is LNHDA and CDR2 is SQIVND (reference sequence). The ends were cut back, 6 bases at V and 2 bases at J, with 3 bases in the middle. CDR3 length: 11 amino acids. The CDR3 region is CASRDTDTQYF. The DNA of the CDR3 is TGTGCCAGTAGGGACACAGATACGCAGTATTTT.

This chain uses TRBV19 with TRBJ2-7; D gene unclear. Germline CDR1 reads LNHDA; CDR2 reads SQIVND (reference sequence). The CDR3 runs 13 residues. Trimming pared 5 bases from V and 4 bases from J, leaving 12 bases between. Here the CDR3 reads CASSSRHGYEQYV. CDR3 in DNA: TGTGCCAGTAGTTCCAGACACGGGTACGAGCAGTACGTC.

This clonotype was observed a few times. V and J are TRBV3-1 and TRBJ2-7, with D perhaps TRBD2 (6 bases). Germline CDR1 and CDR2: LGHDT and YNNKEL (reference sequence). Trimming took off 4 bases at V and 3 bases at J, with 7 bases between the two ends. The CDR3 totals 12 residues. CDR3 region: CASSPGSYEQYF. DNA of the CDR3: TGTGCCAGCAGCCCCGGGAGCTACGAGCAGTACTTC.

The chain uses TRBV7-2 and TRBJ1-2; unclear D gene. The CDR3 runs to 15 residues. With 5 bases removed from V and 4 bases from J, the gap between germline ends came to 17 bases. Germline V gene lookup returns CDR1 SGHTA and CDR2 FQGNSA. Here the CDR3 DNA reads TGTGCCAGCAGCCCAGAGGTCGGGTGGGGCTATGGCTACACCTTC. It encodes CASSPEVGWGYGYTF.

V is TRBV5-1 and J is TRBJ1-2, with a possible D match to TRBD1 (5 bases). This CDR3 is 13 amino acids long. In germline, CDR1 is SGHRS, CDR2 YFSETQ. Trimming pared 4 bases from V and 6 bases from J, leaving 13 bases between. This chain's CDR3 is CASSEGTADGYTF. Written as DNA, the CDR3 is TGCGCCAGCAGCGAAGGGACCGCAGATGGCTACACCTTC.

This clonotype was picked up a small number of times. The DNA for the CDR3 is TGTGCCAGCTCACGGTCGGACAGGGTAAAGAATGGCTACACCTTC. Translated, it gives CASSRSDRVKNGYTF. V gene TRBV18 combines with J gene TRBJ1-2; 8 nucleotides align to TRBD1. Germline trimming cut 4 bases from V and 6 bases from J; bases unmatched to any gene: 10. CDR1 is KGHSH and CDR2 is LQKENI in the germline V gene. The CDR3 consists of 15 residues.

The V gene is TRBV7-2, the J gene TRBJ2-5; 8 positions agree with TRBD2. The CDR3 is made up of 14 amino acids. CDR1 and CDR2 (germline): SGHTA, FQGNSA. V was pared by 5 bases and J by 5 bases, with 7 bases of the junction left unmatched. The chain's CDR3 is CASSARGGHETQYF. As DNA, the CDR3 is TGTGCCAGCAGCGCTCGGGGGGGCCATGAGACCCAGTACTTC.